The following is a T cell receptor beta chain sequence with its context. This record belongs to a study of T cell changes during pregnancy in multiple sclerosis. Between the trimmed V and J ends, which lost 2 bases and 6 bases, there was a span of 14 bases. The CDR3 is 16 residues long. The germline V gene has CDR1 MNHNS and CDR2 SASEGT. Profiling relied on immunoSEQ multiplex PCR, and the TCRdb table lists in-frame clones only, not all of them. The sample holds about 51,000 clones, roughly 92% seen once. The sequence was obtained from a female donor with multiple sclerosis, enrolled in a pregnancy study. The J gene is TRBJ1-6, the V gene TRBV6-1, with a tentative D call TRBD1 (6 bases). The source material was CD4+ T cells from peripheral blood mononuclear cells, sampled in the second trimester of pregnancy. CDR3 amino acids: CASSEHDRFPNSPLHF. Here the CDR3 DNA reads TGTGCCAGCAGTGAACACGACAGGTTTCCTAATTCACCCCTCCACTTT.